This entry lists 21 T cell receptor beta chains sequenced from one sample in a study of shared clonotypes between healthy human individuals. Naive CD8 cells lacked CD45RO, underwent positive selection for CCR7 and left out terminally differentiated effector memory CD45RA+ cells. TCRdb keeps only in-frame clones here, not all; method: immunoSEQ multiplex PCR. This sample has around 1.9 million clones, with about 92% found just once. The sequenced material came from naive CD8+ T cells from PBMCs. These receptors were obtained from a man aged 18 to 30 in good health. Some clones in this sample may be carry-over from other donors' samples.

The genes are TRBV7-9 and TRBJ1-1; perhaps TRBD1 as D (6 bases). V was shortened by 5 bases and J by 0 bases, with 16 bases between the two germline ends. Per germline, CDR1 SEHNR and CDR2 FQNEAQ (reference sequence). CDR3 length: 16 amino acids. The CDR3 DNA sequence: TGTGCCAGCAGCCCACGACCCGGACAGTTGAACACTGAAGCTTTCTTT. As protein: CASSPRPGQLNTEAFF.

This sequence joins TRBV5-4 and TRBJ2-7; maybe TRBD2 (6 bases). The CDR3 contains 12 residues. Looked up from germline, CDR1 is SGHNT and CDR2 is YYREEE (reference sequence). V gave up 7 bases and J gave up 4 bases, with 12 bases separating them. CDR3 bases: TGTGCCAGCGGCGGGGAGAGGTACGAGCAGTACTTC. It encodes CASGGERYEQYF.

J is TRBJ2-2 and V is TRBV4-1; 7 bases match TRBD2. V dropped 3 bases and J dropped 6; count of bases not matched to a gene: 4. The germline V gene has CDR1 MGHRA and CDR2 YSYEKL. The CDR3 loop spans 14 amino acids. CDR3 sequence reads: CASSQALAPGELFF. The CDR3 nucleotides are TGCGCCAGCAGCCAGGCACTAGCGCCCGGGGAGCTGTTTTTT.

The chain couples TRBV6-5 to TRBJ2-3; D is possibly TRBD1 (5 bases). Trimming removed 5 bases at V and 3 bases at J, with 15 bases between. The CDR3 spans 15 residues. CDR1 and CDR2 from the germline V gene are MNHEY and SVGAGI. The CDR3 region is CASSPPGPGTDTQYF. CDR3 nucleotide sequence: TGTGCCAGCAGTCCACCAGGGCCAGGGACAGATACGCAGTATTTT.

For this clone: The sample contains more than one DNA sequence encoding this CDR3. V gene TRBV2 combines with J gene TRBJ1-5, with TRBD1 matching 10 bases. J gave up 4 bases and V 3 bases, and 0 bases lay outside the gene matches. The CDR3 loop spans 14 amino acids. Per germline, CDR1 SNHLY and CDR2 FYNNEI. The CDR3 bases are TGTGCCAGCAGTGAGGGACAGGGGAATCAGCCCCAGCATTTT. As protein: CASSEGQGNQPQHF.

The CDR3 sequence is CASSKGTFSNQPQHF. DNA of the CDR3: TGTGCCAGCAGCAAAGGGACCTTTAGCAATCAGCCCCAGCATTTT. The chain couples TRBV7-8 to TRBJ1-5, with a possible D match to TRBD1 (5 bases). There are 15 residues in the CDR3. V lost 5 bases and J 0 bases, leaving 11 bases between the germline ends. Germline V gives CDR1 SGHVS, CDR2 FQNEAQ.

The V call is TRBV30, the J call TRBJ1-1; tentatively, D is TRBD1 (5 bases). The CDR3 is 12 residues long. The V end lost 5 bases, the J end lost 0 bases, and 7 bases lay between the germline ends. CDR1 is GTSNPN and CDR2 is SVGIG in the germline V gene (reference sequence). The CDR3 DNA sequence: TGTGCCTGGGACAGCTTGAACACTGAAGCTTTCTTT. It encodes CAWDSLNTEAFF.

This clone showed up just once. The gene calls are TRBV5-1 and TRBJ2-7, with TRBD2 matching over 11 bases. From germline, CDR1 is SGHRS and CDR2 YFSETQ. This CDR3 spans 16 amino acids. V shed 0 bases and J 5 bases; nucleotides not matched to a gene: 7. CDR3 nucleotide sequence: TGCGCCAGCAGCTTGGCCCGACTAGCGGGATTCCACGAGCAGTACTTC. As protein: CASSLARLAGFHEQYF.

The chain carries TRBV6-5 and TRBJ2-7; 9 bases align to TRBD1. There are 15 residues in the CDR3. CDR1 and CDR2 from the germline V gene are MNHEY and SVGAGI. V shed 2 bases and J 5 bases; nucleotides not matched to a gene: 7. CDR3 amino acids: CASSYTTGGPHEQYF. CDR3 nucleotides: TGTGCCAGCAGTTACACAACAGGGGGCCCCCACGAGCAGTACTTC.

This CDR3 is CASSQDWGTEPSEQYF. The CDR3 DNA reads as TGCGCCAGCAGCCAAGATTGGGGGACGGAGCCCTCCGAGCAGTACTTC. This chain links TRBV4-1 with TRBJ2-7; D might be TRBD1 or TRBD2, each matching 5 bases. Germline-derived CDR1 and CDR2 are MGHRA and YSYEKL. V lost 0 bases and J lost 6, with 18 bases in between. The CDR3 is 16 residues long.

This clone was seen once. The chain is built from TRBV11-2 and TRBJ1-1, with D possibly matching TRBD1 (6 bases). Germline loops: CDR1 SGHAT, CDR2 FQNNGV. V dropped 4 bases and J dropped 0 bases, with 12 bases sitting between them. The CDR3 loop spans 15 amino acids. The CDR3 loop is CASSWEQGLNTEAFF. The DNA of the CDR3 is TGTGCCAGCAGCTGGGAACAGGGTTTGAACACTGAAGCTTTCTTT.

V and J are TRBV27 and TRBJ1-5, with unresolved D. The CDR3 runs 12 residues. The V and J ends lost 1 base and 10 bases respectively, with 8 bases between them. Germline V CDR1 and CDR2: MNHEY, SMNVEV (reference sequence). CDR3 loop: CASSLFDGPQHF. DNA of the CDR3: TGTGCCAGCAGTTTATTCGACGGCCCCCAGCATTTT.

This chain joins TRBV15 and TRBJ1-1; D unresolved. This CDR3 region has 15 residues. The germline V gene encodes CDR1 LNHNV and CDR2 YYDKDF (reference sequence). Trimming left V 3 bases short and J 0 bases short, with 11 bases between. The CDR3 DNA is TGTGCCACCAGCAGCCACCCCGGGATGAACACTGAAGCTTTCTTT. It encodes CATSSHPGMNTEAFF. The full variable domain, rest sourced from reference TRBV15 and TRBJ1-1, is DAMVIQNPRYQVTQFGKPVTLSCSQTLNHNVMYWYQQKSSQAPKLLFHYYDKDFNNEADTPDNFQSRRPNTSFCFLDIRSPGLGDTAMYLCATSSHPGMNTEAFFGQGTRLTVV.

This chain joins TRBV19 and TRBJ2-5, with D possibly being TRBD2 (5 bases). Per the germline V gene, CDR1 is LNHDA and CDR2 is SQIVND (reference sequence). Trimming removed 6 bases at V and 1 base at J, with 9 bases between. The CDR3 totals 13 residues. The CDR3 DNA reads TGTGCCAGTAGAATGGGGAGCCAAGAGACCCAGTACTTC. Protein: CASRMGSQETQYF.

This sequence joins TRBV4-3 and TRBJ2-6; D is unresolved. The V end was cut by 4 bases, the J end by 2 bases, with 9 bases between. Germline loops: CDR1 LGHNA, CDR2 YSLEER. The CDR3 is 15 amino acids. Here the CDR3 reads CASSPGSAGANVLTF. DNA of the CDR3: TGCGCCAGCAGCCCCGGGTCTGCTGGGGCCAACGTCCTGACTTTC.

In its sample, this clone was seen once. The J gene is TRBJ2-2, the V gene TRBV6-5, with D perhaps TRBD2 (6 bases). CDR1 and CDR2 (germline): MNHEY, SVGAGI. V dropped 5 bases and J dropped 6 bases, with 13 bases sitting between them. The length of the CDR3 is 14 residues. The CDR3 reads CASSLTLAPGELFF. The CDR3, as DNA: TGTGCCAGCAGTCTAACCCTAGCGCCCGGGGAGCTGTTTTTT.

A single count supports this clone. The genes are TRBV10-3 and TRBJ2-2; D perhaps matches TRBD2 (5 bases). Germline V gene sequence: CDR1 ENHRY, CDR2 SYGVKD. The V gene lost 6 bases and the J gene lost 14 bases, with 22 bases spanning the gap. The CDR3 is 14 residues long. CDR3 region: CAISGTSSKLELFF. The CDR3 nucleotides read TGTGCCATCAGCGGAACATCTTCCAAACTAGAACTGTTTTTT.

On this clone: This sample includes further DNA sequences coding for the same CDR3. This chain links TRBV10-2 with TRBJ2-2; a possible D gene is TRBD1 (5 bases). V lost 6 bases, J lost 2 bases, and 7 bases lay in between. Per germline, CDR1 WSHSY and CDR2 SAAADI. The CDR3 runs to 13 residues. The CDR3 bases are TGCGCCAGCAGAGACAGAAACACCGGGGAGCTGTTTTTT. As protein: CASRDRNTGELFF.

The genes are TRBV4-3 and TRBJ1-3; D uncertain. This CDR3 is built from 17 residues. Germline V gene lookup returns CDR1 LGHNA and CDR2 YSLEER. Trimming took off 0 bases at V and 0 bases at J, with 12 bases between the two ends. CDR3 in amino acids: CASSQDLPGNSGNTIYF. DNA for the CDR3: TGCGCCAGCAGCCAAGATTTACCAGGCAACTCTGGAAACACCATATATTTT.

This clone was observed a single time. The DNA of the CDR3 is TGCGCCAGCAGCCAATCCGTGGGACAGGGGAGCTCCTACAATGAGCAGTTCTTC. Protein product: CASSQSVGQGSSYNEQFF. The chain is built from TRBV4-1 and TRBJ2-1; 10 nucleotides align to TRBD1. Trimming at V came to 2 bases and at J to 0 bases, leaving 7 bases not matched to a gene. Germline V gene sequence: CDR1 MGHRA, CDR2 YSYEKL. The CDR3 is 18 residues long.

V usage is TRBV5-1 and J usage is TRBJ2-7; no clear D gene. Trimming took off 0 bases at V and 2 bases at J, with 12 bases between the two ends. Germline V CDR1 and CDR2: SGHRS, YFSETQ. The CDR3 spans 15 residues. The CDR3 sequence: CASSLAPGTTYEQYF. CDR3 DNA sequence: TGCGCCAGCAGCTTGGCCCCCGGCACTACCTACGAGCAGTACTTC.